This is a list of T cell receptor beta chains from one sample in a study of blood T cell repertoires in COVID-19. Profiled with immunoSEQ multiplex PCR; TCRdb holds only in-frame clones, not every one. This sample yields 130,000 to 150,000 clones, of which more than 70% are seen a single time; roughly a tenth belongs to the top ten. Sequences were obtained from peripheral blood. Source of these receptors: a man over 45 with active or convalescent COVID-19. CDR3s include the opening cysteine and the closing phenylalanine or tryptophan. Fields, in order: J gene, clone size, D gene, V gene, CDR3 protein, CDR3 DNA. The D gene is left open where the match is weak. Only part of the rows carry a size: once, few, many, or a class if the clone is expanded.

>TRBJ2-7|-|-|TRBV27
CATIPLAGGDGEQYF
TGTGCCACCATACCTCTGGCGGGCGGTGATGGCGAGCAGTACTTC
>TRBJ1-2|-|TRBD1|TRBV3-1/TRBV3-2
CASSRRDRGFYGYTF
TGTGCCAGCAGCCGGAGGGACAGGGGGTTCTATGGCTACACCTTC
>TRBJ1-1|-|-|TRBV21-1
CASSKPCGNTEAFF
TGTGCCAGCAGCAAACCGTGCGGGAACACTGAAGCTTTCTTT
>TRBJ1-6|few|TRBD1|TRBV7-9
CASSLGQGFYNSPLHF
TGTGCCAGCAGCTTAGGACAGGGGTTCTATAATTCACCCCTCCACTTT
>TRBJ1-5|few|TRBD1|TRBV19
CASSSRPGQGLQPQHF
TGTGCCAGTAGTTCACGTCCGGGACAGGGACTTCAGCCCCAGCATTTT
>TRBJ2-4|few|-|TRBV3-1/TRBV3-2
CASSQASTGKNIQYF
TGTGCCAGCAGCCAGGCTTCGACTGGGAAAAACATTCAGTACTTC
>TRBJ2-5|-|TRBD1|TRBV27
CASSPASGGQETQYF
TGTGCCAGCAGCCCCGCCTCAGGGGGCCAAGAGACCCAGTACTTC
>TRBJ2-7|-|-|TRBV6-5
CASSYFVTPYEQYF
TGTGCCAGCAGTTATTTCGTGACACCCTACGAGCAGTACTTC
>TRBJ2-4|-|-|TRBV4-3
CASSHRAKNIQYF
TGCGCCAGCAGCCACCGAGCCAAAAACATTCAGTACTTC
>TRBJ1-5|once|TRBD1|TRBV6-2/TRBV6-3
CASSATGRRNQPQHF
TGTGCCAGCAGTGCGACAGGGAGGCGCAATCAGCCCCAGCATTTT
>TRBJ1-1|-|-|TRBV30
CAWSLQYPNTEAFF
TGTGCCTGGAGTCTGCAGTATCCGAACACTGAAGCTTTCTTT
>TRBJ2-5|-|-|TRBV6-5
CASSLSGETQYF
TGTGCCAGCAGTCTCAGCGGAGAGACCCAGTACTTC
>TRBJ2-7|once|TRBD2|TRBV4-3
CASSQDILAGDRRYF
TGCGCCAGCAGCCAAGATATCCTAGCGGGAGATAGGAGGTACTTC
>TRBJ2-3|once|TRBD2|TRBV20-1
CSASRSGRASVQNTQYF
TGCAGTGCTAGTCGTAGCGGGAGGGCCTCGGTTCAAAATACGCAGTATTTT
>TRBJ1-1|once|-|TRBV10-3
CAISETQDLNTEAFF
TGTGCCATCAGTGAGACGCAGGACTTGAACACTGAAGCTTTCTTT
>TRBJ2-7|-|-|TRBV9
CASSVGQQPTYEQYF
TGTGCCAGCAGCGTAGGACAGCAGCCTACCTACGAGCAGTACTTC